This T cell receptor beta chain was sequenced in a study of cytomegalovirus exposure and HLA in healthy donors. Findings and limits, study-wide: TCR beta sequences reportedly predicted most subjects' HLA-A and HLA-B alleles accurately. Later analysis demonstrated an association between a missense DCLRE1C variant and TCR beta V- and J-gene trimming. Cytomegalovirus association was assigned to under 200 TCR beta chains. Indistinguishable V segments such as TRBV6-2 and TRBV6-3 were excluded.

The CDR3 runs to 17 residues. With 0 bases clipped from V and 4 bases from J, the junction kept 8 bases outside the gene matches. The germline gives CDR1 MRHNA, CDR2 SNTAGT. 13 Jbeta primers and 60 Vbeta primers were used for the PCR. This table comes from immunoSEQ multiplex PCR, and its TCRdb copy is limited to in-frame clones, with some not included. The sample carries about 110,000 clones, 71% recorded once. As to this clone: The target antigen is unknown.

This clonotype originated in a female donor in good health and CMV-seronegative. The chain links TRBV6-4 to TRBJ2-2; 7 bases map to TRBD2. Sequencing was done on a sample of PBMCs. The chain's CDR3 is CASSDSGGRIVTGELFF. CDR3 in DNA: TGTGCCAGCAGTGACTCGGGGGGGAGGATTGTCACCGGGGAGCTGTTTTTT.